These 5 T cell receptor beta chains were sequenced from one sample in a study of PD-1 blockade in classical Hodgkin lymphoma (dated by TCRdb to about 2020). The sample's time point label is to be understood as: cycle 2 day 1 (C2D1) of nivolumab. Every trial patient had relapsed following autologous stem cell transplantation, and prior brentuximab vedotin exposure was what differed among cohorts A, B and C. Libraries were constructed by the immunoSEQ multiplex PCR assay. Sourced from immuneACCESS, this table was stored by TCRdb with only in-frame sequences that have V and J called. A share of the clones is absent; for the studies checked, an unresolved V gene accounts for under half, and the remainder has no known explanation. For this sample the table gives tens of thousands of clones, of which 88% were detected only once. About 5.6% of the sample is in the top ten clones. Sequenced material: peripheral blood mononuclear cells (PBMCs), taken before the second cycle of nivolumab. The receptors originated from a human donor with classical Hodgkin lymphoma.

The rearrangement links TRBV5-6 to TRBJ1-1, with D possibly being TRBD1 (5 bases). V was trimmed by 7 bases and J by 0 bases, leaving 22 bases between them. In germline, CDR1 is SGHDT, CDR2 YYEEEE. The CDR3 spans 17 residues. CDR3 in amino acids: CASRQTFKQKMNTEAFF. CDR3 coding DNA: TGTGCCAGCCGACAGACCTTCAAGCAAAAAATGAACACTGAAGCTTTCTTT.

This clone has only one observation. The chain carries TRBV5-1 and TRBJ2-1; TRBD1 matches 7 bases. CDR3 size: 14 residues. V shed 4 bases and J 6 bases; nucleotides not matched to a gene: 7. CDR1 is SGHRS and CDR2 is YFSETQ in the germline V gene. The CDR3: CASSLNRGGNEQFF. In DNA form, the CDR3 reads TGCGCCAGCAGCCTGAACAGGGGTGGCAATGAGCAGTTCTTC.

The chain recombines TRBV5-1 with TRBJ2-5, with TRBD2 identical over 8 bases. The V gene end was trimmed by 4 bases and the J gene end by 4 bases; junction bases not matched to a gene: 3. CDR3 length: 13 amino acids. CDR1 and CDR2 from the germline V gene are SGHRS and YFSETQ. CDR3: CASSVSGGETQYF. CDR3 nucleotide sequence: TGCGCCAGCAGCGTCAGCGGGGGAGAGACCCAGTACTTC.

The rearrangement uses TRBV5-1 and TRBJ1-1, with D unresolved. From germline, CDR1 is SGHRS and CDR2 YFSETQ. The CDR3 is made up of 15 amino acids. V lost 0 bases, J lost 1 base, and 10 bases lay in between. The CDR3 loop reads CASSLALAGNTEAFF. DNA of the CDR3: TGCGCCAGCAGCTTGGCTTTAGCGGGGAACACTGAAGCTTTCTTT.

The CDR3 loop reads CASSPIQGTEAFF. The DNA of the CDR3 is TGCGCCAGCAGCCCGATACAGGGGACTGAAGCTTTCTTT. V usage is TRBV5-1 and J usage is TRBJ1-1; 7 bases map to TRBD1. The CDR3 has 13 residues. Germline values: CDR1 SGHRS, CDR2 YFSETQ. Germline trimming cut 4 bases from V and 5 bases from J; bases unmatched to any gene: 5.